This T cell receptor (beta chain) was observed in a study of naive and memory T cell subsets. This clonotype was recorded many times. What it binds is not known. The beta constant-region primer was an equimolar mix of two oligonucleotides covering TRBC1 and TRBC2. Nested alpha and beta constant-region primers with the SP2 primer drove four PCR rounds on ligated cDNA. A single record per CDR3 protein comes from TCRdb applying MiXCR to the UMI-ligation and nested PCR reads. The sample includes tens of thousands of distinct CDR3 sequences, roughly 14% seen only once; the top ten take about 0.9%. This CDR3 has 16 residues. Germline V gene sequence: CDR1 SGHTS, CDR2 YDEGEE. V dropped 3 bases and J dropped 1 base, with 15 bases sitting between them. Study conclusions and caveats: In naive cells, over 95% of TCR sequences were seen only once.

Sample: central memory CD4+ T cells from blood. This clonotype was sampled from a human donor in good health. The rearrangement links TRBV5-8 to TRBJ2-3; D perhaps matches TRBD2 (5 bases). The CDR3 sequence is CASSSYAGLGTDTQYF. CDR3 in DNA: TGTGCCAGCAGCTCTTATGCGGGCCTCGGCACAGATACGCAGTATTTT.